A single sample gave rise to the 32 T cell receptor beta chains below, sequenced in a study of tumor-infiltrating lymphocytes in oesophageal squamous cell carcinoma. TCRdb called the PCR reads again in MiXCR, with one record for every CDR3 protein. This sample has approximately 10,000 distinct CDR3 sequences; approximately 52% occur once, and the top ten carry over 15%. The sample comprised esophageal tumor tissue. All receptors come from a female donor with esophageal squamous cell carcinoma.

The chain couples TRBV7-6 to TRBJ1-1, with D unclear. The length of the CDR3 is 13 residues. V dropped 5 bases and J dropped 1 base, with 8 bases sitting between them. Germline V gene sequence: CDR1 SGHVS, CDR2 FNYEAQ. The CDR3 protein is CASSATRNTEAFF. CDR3 coding DNA: TGTGCCAGCAGCGCTACAAGGAACACTGAAGCTTTCTTT.

This clonotype showed up many times. A much larger clone lies one base from this, so it may be a read error. V and J are TRBV6-1 and TRBJ2-1; the match to TRBD2 covers 9 bases. The J call is uncertain, as TRBJ2-7 better fits the DNA end. CDR3 length: 15 residues. Germline CDR1 is MNHNS and CDR2 is SASEGT. CDR3 coding DNA: TGTGCCAGCAGACGGGCGGGGGGGCTTTACAATGAGCAGTACTTC. It encodes CASRRAGGLYNEQYF.

DNA of the CDR3: TGTGCCAGCAGCCCGAGGCCAGGGAGCTACGAGCAGTACTTC. This translates into CASSPRPGSYEQYF. J is TRBJ2-4 and V is TRBV9; D tentatively fits TRBD1 or TRBD2 (5 bases each). The J call may be faulty, since TRBJ2-7 better matches the DNA end. CDR1 and CDR2 from the germline V gene are SGDLS and YYNGEE. The CDR3 length is 14 residues.

A single count supports this clonotype. The rearrangement joins TRBV7-2 to TRBJ2-7; weak D call: TRBD2 (6 bases). Looked up from germline, CDR1 is SGHTA and CDR2 is FQGNSA. CDR3 length: 13 amino acids. With 5 bases removed from V and 1 base from J, the gap between germline ends came to 9 bases. The CDR3 region has the DNA TGTGCCAGCAGCGGGGGGAGATCCTACGAGCAGTACTTC. It encodes CASSGGRSYEQYF.

The chain combines TRBV7-6 with TRBJ1-1; D might be TRBD1 (6 bases). Germline V lookup: CDR1 SGHVS, CDR2 FNYEAQ. Trimming removed 2 bases from V and 4 bases from J, with 11 bases in between. This CDR3 comprises 14 residues. This chain's CDR3 is CASSLLGATTEAFF. The CDR3 region has the DNA TGTGCCAGCAGCTTACTGGGGGCGACCACTGAAGCTTTCTTT. Supplemented by reference TRBV7-6 and TRBJ1-1, the full variable domain reads GAGVSQSPRYKVTKRGQDVALRCDPISGHVSLYWYRQALGQGPEFLTYFNYEAQQDKSGLPNDRFSAERPEGSISTLTIQRTEQRDSAMYRCASSLLGATTEAFFGQGTRLTVV.

The chain is built from TRBV6-1 and TRBJ1-1, with a weak D call TRBD1 (5 bases). Germline CDR1 and CDR2: MNHNS and SASEGT. CDR3 size: 14 residues. V dropped 2 bases and J dropped 7 bases, with 14 bases sitting between them. CDR3 protein: CASSELWDGNEAFF. Written as DNA, the CDR3 is TGTGCCAGCAGTGAATTGTGGGACGGGAATGAAGCTTTCTTT.

This clonotype was seen repeatedly, ten times or more. CDR3: CASSPLRGTSGNGEQFF. The CDR3 DNA reads TGTGCCAGCAGTCCTCTTCGCGGGACTAGCGGGAACGGTGAGCAGTTCTTC. The chain combines TRBV6-1 with TRBJ2-1; 13 nucleotides agree with TRBD2. CDR3 length: 17 residues. The J segment lost 9 bases and the V segment lost 5 bases, leaving 13 bases of the junction unmatched. The germline V gene encodes CDR1 MNHNS and CDR2 SASEGT.

This clonotype was recorded a few times. Without the conserved terminal phenylalanine or tryptophan, this CDR3 likely stems from a read error. No DNA is shown, since the ends of the CDR3 on it are uncertain; the CDR3 is the one TCRdb lists. The genes are TRBV6-6 and TRBJ2-5; the D call TRBD1 from the table was never checked on the DNA. The CDR3 is made up of 17 amino acids, end residues included. CDR1 MNHNY and CDR2 SVGAGI come from the germline V gene (reference sequence). The CDR3 sequence is CASSLLSGTHYEQYFGS.

The gene calls are TRBV18 and TRBJ2-1; 12 nucleotides align to TRBD2. This CDR3 region has 16 residues. V trimming: 3 bases; J trimming: 4 bases; junction bases outside the gene matches: 4. CDR1 KGHSH and CDR2 LQKENI come from the germline V gene. Here the CDR3 DNA reads TGTGCCAGCTCACCCCCCGGACTAGCGGGGTACAATGAGCAGTTCTTC. Its translation is CASSPPGLAGYNEQFF.

This clonotype showed up many times. The V and J genes are TRBV7-8 and TRBJ2-1; 8 nucleotides line up with TRBD1. The J call could be wrong; TRBJ2-7 is a better fit for the DNA end. The germline gives CDR1 SGHVS, CDR2 FQNEAQ. The CDR3 runs 13 residues. The CDR3 DNA is TGTGCCAGCAGTTCGGACAGGGACGGTGAGCAGTACTTC. Protein: CASSSDRDGEQYF.

By share of the sample, this clonotype is medium-sized (0.01 to 0.1%). The rearrangement uses TRBV12-3 or TRBV12-4 and TRBJ2-5; 9 bases map to TRBD2. The CDR3 totals 14 residues. Trimming cost V 8 bases and J 4 bases; bases outside gene matches: 8. The CDR3 loop is CASGTGTSLETQYF. The DNA of the CDR3 is TGTGCCAGCGGGACCGGGACTAGCCTAGAGACCCAGTACTTC.

On this clonotype itself: Possible read error: a much larger clone is one base away. The rearrangement links TRBV28 to TRBJ1-5, with a tentative D call TRBD1 (5 bases). The length of the CDR3 is 11 residues. The germline V gene has CDR1 MDHEN and CDR2 SYDVKM. The CDR3 nucleotides are TGTGCCAGCACGAACAGGATAACCCTTTCCTTT. It specifies CASTNRITLSF. Complete variable domain (other parts from reference TRBV28 and TRBJ1-5): DVKVTQSSRYLVKRTGEKVFLECVQDMDHENMFWYRQDPGLGLRLIYFSYDVKMKEKGDIPEGYSVSREKKERFSLILESASTNQTSMYLCASTNRITLSFGDGTRLSIL.

V and J are TRBV6-9 and TRBJ2-3, with TRBD2 matching 13 bases. V trimming: 7 bases; J trimming: 4 bases; junction bases outside the gene matches: 17. The V gene's germline CDR1 is MNHGY and CDR2 SVAAGI. The CDR3 spans 19 residues. Written as DNA, the CDR3 is TGTGCCAGCACACCCACCCTGCGCCAACTAGCGGGAGGGCCAGATACGCAGTATTTT. Translated: CASTPTLRQLAGGPDTQYF.

As for this clonotype: A much more abundant neighbour one base away suggests this may be a read error. The chain employs TRBV5-3 and TRBJ2-7; no firm D call. TRBV5-3 is labeled an ORF, and its function is uncertain. This CDR3 is built from 16 residues. The CDR3 DNA is TGTGCCAGCAGCTTGATTGGGTCAGACGAGAGCTACGAGCAGTACTTC. Translating gives CASSLIGSDESYEQYF.

The chain uses TRBV28 and TRBJ1-4, with 7 nucleotides matching TRBD1. CDR3 size: 16 residues. The germline CDR1 and CDR2 sequences are MDHEN and SYDVKM. The ends lost 3 bases at V and 14 bases at J; junction bases unmatched: 18. CDR3 nucleotide sequence: TGTGCCAGCAGTTTGACCGGGGCAGGGGGGGGCGGGAGGCTGTTTTTT. Its translation is CASSLTGAGGGGRLFF.

This clonotype was observed a single time. V is TRBV11-2 and J is TRBJ1-5; no clear D gene. The V gene's germline CDR1 is SGHAT and CDR2 FQNNGV. The CDR3 loop spans 13 amino acids. Deletions cut 1 base from V and 6 bases from J, with 7 bases between. The CDR3 DNA reads as TGTGCCAGCAGCTTAGGTTCCGGTCAGCCCCAGCATTTT. It translates to CASSLGSGQPQHF.

V gene TRBV4-1 combines with J gene TRBJ1-2, with D possibly TRBD1 on 6 matching bases. V gave up 4 bases and J gave up 1 base, with 13 bases separating them. Germline CDR1 MGHRA, CDR2 YSYEKL. This CDR3 contains 15 residues. CDR3 region: CASSRTGSINYGYTF. CDR3 sequence (DNA): TGCGCCAGCAGCCGTACAGGGAGTATTAACTATGGCTACACCTTC.

V and J are TRBV28 and TRBJ2-1; D may be TRBD1 (6 bases). The J call may be in error: the DNA end matches TRBJ2-5 better. CDR1 MDHEN and CDR2 SYDVKM come from the germline V gene. The CDR3 covers 13 residues. CDR3 protein: CASSADRQETQYF. The CDR3 DNA is TGTGCCAGCAGCGCAGACAGGCAAGAGACCCAGTACTTC.

The chain recombines TRBV7-6 with TRBJ2-1; 9 positions match TRBD2. With the DNA end fitting TRBJ2-5 better, the J assignment may be wrong. There are 16 residues in the CDR3. In germline, CDR1 is SGHVS, CDR2 FNYEAQ. The CDR3 bases are TGTGCCAGCAGCTTGCTAGCGGGGATCACCCAAGAGACCCAGTACTTC. Amino acids: CASSLLAGITQETQYF.

The chain recombines TRBV4-1 with TRBJ1-4; D is possibly TRBD1 (6 bases). Between the trimmed V and J ends, which lost 3 bases and 0 bases, there was a span of 11 bases. The CDR3 sequence is 16 residues long. CDR1 is MGHRA, CDR2 YSYEKL, per germline. This CDR3 is CASSHGRGATNEKLFF. Here the CDR3 DNA reads TGCGCCAGCAGCCATGGCAGGGGTGCAACTAATGAAAAACTGTTTTTT.

V gene TRBV12-3 or TRBV12-4 combines with J gene TRBJ1-2; D may be TRBD1 (6 bases). The CDR3 has 16 amino acids. The ends were cut back, 2 bases at V and 2 bases at J, with 15 bases in the middle. The CDR3 spells CASSLRGGGGNYGYTF. In nucleotides, the CDR3 is TGTGCCAGCAGTTTAAGGGGTGGAGGGGGAAACTATGGCTACACCTTC.

The gene calls are TRBV19 and TRBJ1-2, with D possibly TRBD1 on 6 matching bases. This CDR3 has 16 amino acids. Per germline, CDR1 LNHDA and CDR2 SQIVND (reference sequence). Trimming pared 3 bases from V and 1 base from J, leaving 15 bases between. CDR3 DNA: TGTGCCAGTAGTATTGAAAAGGGGGGATTTAACTATGGCTACACCTTC. Translation: CASSIEKGGFNYGYTF.

This clonotype was counted ten times or more. This chain joins TRBV4-1 and TRBJ2-1; D uncertain. The CDR3 spans 17 residues. Germline lookup yields CDR1 MGHRA and CDR2 YSYEKL. V dropped 0 bases and J dropped 1 base, with 13 bases sitting between them. This chain's CDR3 is CASSQEGNRASYNEQFF. CDR3 bases: TGCGCCAGCAGCCAAGAAGGGAACAGAGCTTCCTACAATGAGCAGTTCTTC.

V is TRBV11-1 and J is TRBJ2-3; tentatively, D is TRBD1 (6 bases). Germline V gives CDR1 SGHAT, CDR2 FQDESV (reference sequence). This CDR3 is 16 amino acids long. V gave up 5 bases and J gave up 0 bases, with 15 bases separating them. The CDR3 protein is CASSGRGQPSTDTQYF. The CDR3 nucleotides read TGTGCCAGCAGCGGCAGAGGACAGCCTAGCACAGATACGCAGTATTTT.

This rearrangement joins TRBV7-2 to TRBJ2-7; 9 bases agree with TRBD2. Germline V gene lookup returns CDR1 SGHTA and CDR2 FQGNSA. V shed 4 bases, J shed 4 bases, and the junction held 5 bases outside the gene matches. CDR3 size: 14 residues. The CDR3 protein is CASSYISGSYEQYF. The CDR3 nucleotides read TGTGCCAGCAGCTATATTAGCGGGAGTTACGAGCAGTACTTC. The variable domain in full, with the rest retrieved from reference TRBV7-2 and TRBJ2-7, is GAGVSQSPSNKVTEKGKDVELRCDPISGHTALYWYRQSLGQGLEFLIYFQGNSAPDKSGLPSDRFSAERTGGSVSTLTIQRTQQEDSAVYLCASSYISGSYEQYFGPGTRLTVT.

This rearrangement joins TRBV25-1 to TRBJ2-1; D possibly uses TRBD1 or TRBD2 (5 bases each). The J call may be faulty, since TRBJ2-7 better matches the DNA end. CDR3 size: 18 residues. Germline CDR1 is MGHDK and CDR2 is SYGVNS. As DNA, the CDR3 is TGTGCCAGCAGACCAAATTTGGGACCTACCGACTCCTACAATGAGCAGTACTTC. Translation: CASRPNLGPTDSYNEQYF.

By sample share, this clonotype is medium-sized. The gene calls are TRBV11-2 and TRBJ1-5, with TRBD1 identical over 7 bases. There are 15 residues in the CDR3. V trimming: 4 bases; J trimming: 3 bases; junction bases outside the gene matches: 6. Germline V CDR1 and CDR2: SGHAT, FQNNGV. CDR3 amino acids: CASSSTGQINQPQHF. CDR3 nucleotides: TGTGCCAGCAGCTCTACGGGACAGATCAATCAGCCCCAGCATTTT.

The chain carries TRBV7-9 and TRBJ2-3; the D is unclear. CDR1 is SEHNR and CDR2 is FQNEAQ in the germline V gene (reference sequence). Trimming left V 8 bases short and J 5 bases short, with 14 bases between. The CDR3 consists of 13 residues. The CDR3 coding sequence is TGTGCCAGCCTACCCCAAGTTGGAGATACGCAGTATTTT. Protein sequence: CASLPQVGDTQYF.

This clonotype appeared many times. The chain joins TRBV2 to TRBJ2-1, with 15 bases identical to TRBD2. Losses at the gene ends were 8 bases for V and 8 bases for J; bases not matched to a gene: 7. The CDR3 length is 15 residues. Looked up from germline, CDR1 is SNHLY and CDR2 is FYNNEI. CDR3 DNA sequence: TGTGCCAGCGGGCTCGGACTAGCGGGAGGGGATGAGCAGTTCTTC. Translated, it gives CASGLGLAGGDEQFF.

V and J are TRBV12-3 or TRBV12-4 and TRBJ2-7; D perhaps matches TRBD2 (5 bases). The J call may be wrong; the DNA end is better matched by TRBJ2-5. This CDR3 is 14 amino acids long. CDR3 in amino acids: CASSFRSGRETQYF. CDR3 DNA: TGTGCCAGCAGTTTCCGCAGCGGCCGGGAGACCCAGTACTTC.

V gene TRBV7-4 combines with J gene TRBJ2-1; D is uncertain. The last part of the DNA fits TRBJ2-7 better; the J call may be wrong. Germline V gene data show CDR1 as SGHVT and CDR2 as SQSDAQ. The length of the CDR3 is 15 residues. The CDR3 is CASSLGWPSKNEQYF. DNA of the CDR3: TGTGCCAGCAGCTTAGGTTGGCCGTCTAAGAACGAGCAGTACTTC.

This clonotype is categorized as medium-sized. J is TRBJ2-1 and V is TRBV6-6, with D perhaps assigned TRBD1 or TRBD2 (5 bases each). The germline V gene encodes CDR1 MNHNY and CDR2 SVGAGI (reference sequence). V was cut by 2 bases and J by 0 bases, with 11 bases left in between. CDR3 size: 16 residues. The CDR3 spells CASSYEGRDSYNEQFF. Written as DNA, the CDR3 is TGTGCCAGCAGTTACGAGGGCAGGGACTCCTACAATGAGCAGTTCTTC.